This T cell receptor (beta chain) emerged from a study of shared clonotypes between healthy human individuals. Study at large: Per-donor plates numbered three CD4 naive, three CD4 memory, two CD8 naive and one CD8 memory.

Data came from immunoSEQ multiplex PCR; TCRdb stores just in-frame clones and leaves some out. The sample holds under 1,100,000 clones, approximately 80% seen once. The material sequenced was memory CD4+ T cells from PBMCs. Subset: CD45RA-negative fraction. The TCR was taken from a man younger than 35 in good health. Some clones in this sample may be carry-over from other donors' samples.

CDR3 sequence: CASSLDGPDPDGYTF. CDR3 DNA: TGCGCCAGCAGCTTGGATGGGCCCGACCCCGACGGCTACACCTTC. The chain uses TRBV5-1 and TRBJ1-2, with D unresolved. Germline CDR1 SGHRS, CDR2 YFSETQ. The ends were cut back, 0 bases at V and 8 bases at J, with 17 bases in the middle. The CDR3 extends over 15 amino acids.